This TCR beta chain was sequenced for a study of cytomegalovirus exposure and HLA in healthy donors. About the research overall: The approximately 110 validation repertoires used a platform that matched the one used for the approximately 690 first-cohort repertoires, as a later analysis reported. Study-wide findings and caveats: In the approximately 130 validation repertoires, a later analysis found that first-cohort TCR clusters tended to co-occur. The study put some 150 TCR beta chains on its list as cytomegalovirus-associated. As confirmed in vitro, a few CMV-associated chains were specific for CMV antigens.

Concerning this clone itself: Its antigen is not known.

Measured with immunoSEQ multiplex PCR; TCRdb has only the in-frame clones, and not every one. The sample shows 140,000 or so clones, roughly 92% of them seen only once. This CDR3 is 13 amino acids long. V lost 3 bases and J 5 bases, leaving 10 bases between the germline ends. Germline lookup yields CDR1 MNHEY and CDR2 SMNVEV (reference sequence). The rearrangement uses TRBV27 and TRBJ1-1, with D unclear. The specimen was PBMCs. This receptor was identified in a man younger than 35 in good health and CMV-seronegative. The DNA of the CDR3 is TGTGCCAGCAGTTTTTCCTCTAGTACTGAAGCTTTCTTT. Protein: CASSFSSSTEAFF.